Each of the 15 T cell receptor beta chains below was sequenced from the same sample in a study of blood T cell repertoires in COVID-19 (TCRdb year 2020). The library was prepared using the immunoSEQ multiplex PCR assay. In its TCRdb copy, this immuneACCESS table keeps in-frame sequences only and misses some clones. Where compared with another copy, unresolved V genes explain less than half of these, and the others have no known cause. The sample table contains 250,000 to 300,000 clones; only one count was recorded for around 90% of them. Roughly 2.3% of the sample goes to the ten largest clones. Sequenced input: peripheral blood. The receptors were gathered from a man in his fifties with acute or convalescent COVID-19.

The chain uses TRBV3-1 (or the pseudogene TRBV3-2) and TRBJ2-7; D is possibly TRBD2 (6 bases). The CDR3 is made up of 13 amino acids. Germline V lookup: CDR1 LGHDT, CDR2 YNNKEL (reference sequence). V was pared by 1 base and J by 6 bases, with 10 bases between. The chain's CDR3 is CASSQGGVGEQYF. CDR3 nucleotides: TGTGCCAGCAGCCAAGGGGGGGTAGGCGAGCAGTACTTC.

This rearrangement joins TRBV11-2 to TRBJ1-1, with unresolved D. This CDR3 spans 12 amino acids. The germline CDR1 and CDR2 sequences are SGHAT and FQNNGV. V was trimmed by 2 bases and J by 8 bases, leaving 9 bases between them. The CDR3 here is CASSLLPVEAFF. The CDR3 region has the DNA TGTGCCAGCAGCTTACTACCTGTAGAAGCTTTCTTT.

The chain joins TRBV29-1 to TRBJ2-3; 7 nucleotides align to TRBD1. Germline trimming cut 4 bases from V and 6 bases from J; bases unmatched to any gene: 13. The CDR3 sequence is 15 residues long. Germline values: CDR1 SQVTM, CDR2 ANQGSEA. This CDR3 is CSVGRQGVLKDTQYF. The CDR3 DNA sequence: TGCAGCGTTGGGAGGCAGGGGGTTTTAAAGGATACGCAGTATTTT.

The chain combines TRBV19 with TRBJ2-7, with 7 bases matching TRBD1. The CDR3 has 13 amino acids. Germline V CDR1 and CDR2: LNHDA, SQIVND (reference sequence). The V gene end was trimmed by 4 bases and the J gene end by 7 bases; junction bases not matched to a gene: 7. CDR3 residues: CASSTRTGWEQYF. The CDR3 region has the DNA TGTGCCAGTAGTACCCGGACAGGATGGGAGCAGTACTTC.

The V call is TRBV5-1, the J call TRBJ2-7, with TRBD1 matching over 7 bases. Germline V gives CDR1 SGHRS, CDR2 YFSETQ. The CDR3 has 15 residues. V lost 4 bases, J lost 0 bases, and 7 bases stayed unmatched. This chain's CDR3 is CASSADRETSYEQYF. CDR3 sequence (DNA): TGCGCCAGCAGCGCCGACAGGGAAACCTCCTACGAGCAGTACTTC.

V usage is TRBV5-1 and J usage is TRBJ2-7; 9 bases match TRBD2. CDR3 size: 14 residues. Trimming cost V 0 bases and J 5 bases; bases outside gene matches: 3. CDR1 and CDR2 (germline): SGHRS, YFSETQ. This CDR3 is CASSLGASGDEQYF. CDR3 nucleotides: TGCGCCAGCAGCTTGGGGGCTAGCGGGGACGAGCAGTACTTC.

The rearrangement joins TRBV9 to TRBJ1-2, with 9 bases lining up with TRBD1. CDR3 length: 14 amino acids. The germline V gene has CDR1 SGDLS and CDR2 YYNGEE. V shed 4 bases, J shed 5 bases, and the junction held 6 bases outside the gene matches. The CDR3 protein is CASSLQGARYGYTF. CDR3 coding DNA: TGTGCCAGCAGCTTACAGGGGGCGAGGTATGGCTACACCTTC.

This chain connects TRBV30 to TRBJ1-1; a weak D match, TRBD1 (6 bases). The CDR3 is made up of 12 amino acids. Germline CDR1 is GTSNPN and CDR2 is SVGIG (reference sequence). Trimming pared 3 bases from V and 5 bases from J, leaving 10 bases between. Written as DNA, the CDR3 is TGTGCCTGGAGCAGGGGAAGGACTGAAGCTTTCTTT. Its protein is CAWSRGRTEAFF. Based on the CDR3 plus reference TRBV30 and TRBJ1-1, the full variable domain is SQTIHQWPATLVQPVGSPLSLECTVEGTSNPNLYWYRQAAGRGLQLLFYSVGIGQISSEVPQNLSASRPQDRQFILSSKKLLLSDSGFYLCAWSRGRTEAFFGQGTRLTVV.

This chain uses TRBV27 with TRBJ2-4; perhaps TRBD1 as D (7 bases). Trimming took 3 bases from V and 4 from J, leaving 25 bases between them. The CDR3 is 19 residues long. Germline loops: CDR1 MNHEY, CDR2 SMNVEV (reference sequence). CDR3 loop: CASSLWRGQQNARKNIQYF. In nucleotides, the CDR3 is TGTGCCAGCAGTTTGTGGAGGGGGCAGCAGAACGCCCGGAAAAACATTCAGTACTTC.

The V gene is TRBV3-1 (or the pseudogene TRBV3-2), the J gene TRBJ1-3, with D possibly being TRBD1 (5 bases). The CDR3 consists of 16 residues. Germline V gene lookup returns CDR1 LGHDT and CDR2 YNNKEL (reference sequence). The ends were cut back, 3 bases at V and 0 bases at J, with 12 bases in the middle. The CDR3 spells CASSHRGASSGNTIYF. The CDR3 DNA is TGTGCCAGCAGCCATCGCGGGGCGAGCTCTGGAAACACCATATATTTT.

The chain uses TRBV2 and TRBJ1-4; 7 bases fit TRBD1. The trim removed 8 bases at V and 6 bases at J, leaving 3 bases unmatched. This CDR3 has 12 residues. Per the germline V gene, CDR1 is SNHLY and CDR2 is FYNNEI. The CDR3 is CASDREHEKLFF. The CDR3 DNA follows: TGTGCCAGCGACAGGGAACATGAAAAACTGTTTTTT.

The V call is TRBV3-1 (or the pseudogene TRBV3-2), the J call TRBJ1-5; no definite D call. CDR3 length: 13 amino acids. V lost 4 bases to trimming and J lost 7 bases, with 11 bases between them. Germline CDR1 reads LGHDT; CDR2 reads YNNKEL (reference sequence). The CDR3 spells CASSPHEAQPQHF. CDR3 nucleotide sequence: TGTGCCAGCAGCCCCCATGAGGCCCAGCCCCAGCATTTT.

In its sample, this clone was seen a few times. The CDR3 DNA reads as TGTGCCAGTACCCCCGTCGGGCAGGGGGACCAGCCCCAGCATTTT. This gives the protein CASTPVGQGDQPQHF. This sequence joins TRBV19 and TRBJ1-5; TRBD1 matches 7 bases. The length of the CDR3 is 15 residues. Germline-derived CDR1 and CDR2 are LNHDA and SQIVND (reference sequence). V lost 7 bases, J lost 7 bases, and 13 bases stayed unmatched.

This clone has only one observation. V and J are TRBV19 and TRBJ1-1, with D unclear. Germline V gene lookup returns CDR1 LNHDA and CDR2 SQIVND (reference sequence). This CDR3 is built from 11 residues. The V end was cut by 6 bases, the J end by 11 bases, with 13 bases between. CDR3 in amino acids: CASSYPPHAFF. In nucleotides, the CDR3 is TGTGCCAGTAGCTATCCGCCCCATGCTTTCTTT.

The CDR3 bases are TGTGCCAGCAGGAGAGGGTCCTACAATGAGCAGTTCTTC. Protein: CASRRGSYNEQFF. The chain has TRBV5-8 and TRBJ2-1, with a weak D call TRBD2 (5 bases). This CDR3 comprises 13 residues. Germline assignment: CDR1 SGHTS and CDR2 YDEGEE. Trimming left V 5 bases short and J 1 base short, with 7 bases between.